This T cell receptor beta chain stems from a study of cytotoxic CD8 clonotypes in ibrutinib-treated CLL. Study-level background: For this cohort, patients were some 12 relapsed/refractory and about 16 treatment-naive, while roughly 17 were IGHV unmutated. Notes on the study in general: Clonality was higher at ibrutinib response and returned toward baseline at progression. On treatment, the uncommon public clonotypes contracted or remained stable.

Worth noting for this clone: Its antigen remains unknown.

Clones were read by immunoSEQ multiplex PCR, and TCRdb kept only the in-frame ones, dropping some. Of roughly 180,000 clones listed, around 72% are singletons. Germline loops: CDR1 SEHNR, CDR2 FQNEAQ (reference sequence). The CDR3 length is 17 residues. Losses at the gene ends were 5 bases for V and 5 bases for J; bases not matched to a gene: 12. The chain is built from TRBV7-9 and TRBJ2-7; 13 nucleotides line up with TRBD2. The TCR sequence derives from a human donor with chronic lymphocytic leukemia. Sequencing used PBMCs, obtained after 24 months of ibrutinib treatment. CDR3 in amino acids: CASSDSAPGTSGNEQYF. In nucleotides, the CDR3 is TGTGCCAGCAGCGACTCGGCACCCGGGACTAGCGGGAACGAGCAGTACTTC. Combining the CDR3 with reference TRBV7-9 and TRBJ2-7 gives the whole variable domain DTGVSQNPRHKITKRGQNVTFRCDPISEHNRLYWYRQTLGQGPEFLTYFQNEAQLEKSRLLSDRFSAERPKGSFSTLEIQRTEQGDSAMYLCASSDSAPGTSGNEQYFGPGTRLTVT.